This T cell receptor beta chain was captured by sequencing in a study of radiotherapy plus CTLA-4 blockade in lung cancer (dated by TCRdb to the late 2010s). Looking at the study overall: Among the enrolled patients, around 17% had an objective response, and around 31% reached disease control.

The CDR3, from cysteine to phenylalanine, totals 16 residues. The retained sequence is limited to the CDR3, 48 bases, with the frame set at the first base. Trimmed from V: 4 bases; trimmed from J: 2 bases; junction bases lacking a gene match: 2. CDR1 and CDR2 were assigned from the germline V gene as MNHNS and SASEGT. Study-wide findings and limitations: Early dynamic changes in blood T cell clones, together with increased serum interferon-beta after radiation, were reported as the strongest predictors of response. TCR clones derived from tumors expanded in peripheral blood after treatment with radiotherapy and ipilimumab.

The study tested focal radiation therapy combined with CTLA-4 blockade (ipilimumab) in patients with chemo-refractory metastatic non-small-cell lung cancer. A word on this clone: Its antigen remains undetermined. No much larger clonotype is one base removed from it; base qualities were not supplied.

The library relied on the immunoSEQ multiplex PCR assay. TCRdb retrieved this table from immuneACCESS and kept in-frame rearrangements only. Not all clones are present; in checked studies, unresolved V genes account for under half, and no reason is known for the remainder. The sample yields some 80,000 clones; 84% were counted once. Approximately 0.81% of the sample is taken by the ten largest. Sequencing was performed on peripheral blood, taken from a patient treated with radiotherapy plus ipilimumab. The sequence was obtained from a human donor with non-small cell lung cancer who had stable disease on radiotherapy plus ipilimumab. The receptor chain draws on TRBV6-1 and TRBJ2-7; the central 16 bases match TRBD2. The bases read TGTGCCAGCAGTGGAGGGACTAGCGGGAGGGCCTACGAGCAGTACTTC. This yields the protein CASSGGTSGRAYEQYF.